The following is a T cell receptor beta chain sequence with its context. Its antigen is as yet unknown. The sample belongs to a study of T cell responses to AZD1222 COVID-19 vaccine. General observations from the study: Nearly half of spike-specific TCRs reportedly go after variant regions that carry no mutations.

Germline V lookup: CDR1 MNHEY, CDR2 SMNVEV (reference sequence). Between the trimmed V and J ends, which lost 2 bases and 0 bases, there was a span of 2 bases. CDR3 length: 13 amino acids. Measured with immunoSEQ multiplex PCR; TCRdb has only the in-frame clones, and not every one. Among tens of thousands of clones listed, under 95% were seen once. The rearrangement links TRBV27 to TRBJ1-3; D gene uncertain. This TCR was sampled from an adult in good health. The sample in question was peripheral blood, obtained on day 0 of MenACWY control vaccination. The DNA of the CDR3 is TGTGCCAGCAGTTTAATCTCTGGAAACACCATATATTTT. Protein product: CASSLISGNTIYF.